This T cell receptor (beta chain) was captured in a study of T cells in Graves' hyperthyroidism and ophthalmopathy. Study-wide results and limits: In the blood, most expanded thyroid clonotypes above 0.001 appeared as well.

The CDR3 is 13 residues long. J was trimmed by 6 bases and V by 7 bases; bases with no gene match: 5. Germline V gene sequence: CDR1 MNHNS, CDR2 SASEGT. This clonotype was observed at least ten times. Its antigen remains unidentified. Template material for amplifying TCR beta CDR3 regions consisted of RNA transcripts. First-round RT-PCR with HTBI primers amplified the TCR CDR3 region. In TCRdb, the multiplex PCR reads were re-called with MiXCR into one record per CDR3 protein. This sample has more than 550,000 distinct CDR3 sequences; 15% to 20% occur once, and the top ten carry roughly a sixth. Stable hyperthyroidism: no ophthalmopathy progression over 18 months of follow-up. A roughly 10 ml volume of fresh peripheral blood provided the PBMCs.

The V gene is TRBV6-1, the J gene TRBJ2-3; 9 bases agree with TRBD2. The sequence was obtained from a man over 45 with Graves' hyperthyroidism. The specimen sequenced was blood. As DNA, the CDR3 is TGTGCCAGCACCTCTAGCGGGACCGATACGCAGTATTTT. Translation: CASTSSGTDTQYF.